This T cell receptor (beta chain) was identified in a study of CD8+CD57+ T cells in acquired aplastic anemia. Points from the study as a whole: Researchers report that about 28 CD8+ CDR3 sequences appeared in both patients and controls.

The CDR3 runs to 15 residues. Looked up from germline, CDR1 is SGHAT and CDR2 is FQNNGV. Trimming took 0 bases from V and 7 from J, leaving 14 bases between them. Comments on this clonotype: No antigen is known for it.

TCR beta VDJ and CDR3 were profiled, and genomic DNA was the template. TCRdb re-called the reads with MiXCR, one entry per CDR3 protein. The table has some 64,000 distinct CDR3 sequences, about 50% seen once. The source material was sorted CD4+, CD8+, or CD8+CD57+ T cells (not recorded which) from PBMCs. This receptor was identified in a human donor in good health, serving as a control. This chain connects TRBV11-2 to TRBJ2-3; D possibly corresponds to TRBD1 (5 bases). The CDR3, as DNA: TGTGCCAGCAGCTTAGAAGGGGCGACTCTGAATACGCAGTATTTT. Its protein product is CASSLEGATLNTQYF. Looking up the rest from reference TRBV11-2 and TRBJ2-3 gives the full variable domain: EAGVAQSPRYKIIEKRQSVAFWCNPISGHATLYWYQQILGQGPKLLIQFQNNGVVDDSQLPKDRFSAERLKGVDSTLKIQPAKLEDSAVYLCASSLEGATLNTQYFGPGTRLTVL.